These T cell receptor beta chains were read from a single sample in a study of blood T cell repertoires in COVID-19. The protocol was immunoSEQ multiplex PCR, while the TCRdb copy is restricted to in-frame clones and leaves out a portion. The sample lists about 200,000 clones, about 83% occurring once. The sample comprised PBMCs or T cells enriched from blood (not recorded which). These receptors were collected from a man aged 35-49 years with acute COVID-19. Each CDR3 is given with its conserved first and last residue. The D gene is left open where the match is weak. Clone size, where shown, is once, few, many, or a class for clones that have expanded.

cdr3_nt	cdr3_aa	d_call	v_call	clone_size	j_call
TGTGCCAGCAGTTCCCCCGCGGCGGGGAACACTGAAGCTTTCTTT	CASSSPAAGNTEAFF	NA	TRBV28	NA	TRBJ1-1
TGTGCTAGCAGCTTAGGCGGGGGAGGGCCGACCGGGGAGCTGTTTTTT	CASSLGGGGPTGELFF	TRBD2	TRBV7-7	NA	TRBJ2-2
TGTGCCAGCAGCTTAGTTCCAGCGGGAGCAGGAGAGACCCAGTACTTC	CASSLVPAGAGETQYF	TRBD2	TRBV7-6	many	TRBJ2-5
TGTGCTGCGGGCCGGAACACTGAAGCTTTCTTT	CAAGRNTEAFF	NA	TRBV28	NA	TRBJ1-1
TGTGCCAGCAGCACGGGGAAACGGCTAATCACCTACGAGCAGTACTTC	CASSTGKRLITYEQYF	NA	TRBV7-2	NA	TRBJ2-7
TGTGCCAGCAGCGTAGAGCTAGCGGGAGGTGGCATTCAGTACTTC	CASSVELAGGGIQYF	TRBD2	TRBV9	few	TRBJ2-4
TGTGCCAGCAGGTCGGGGGGGGAGTCCTACGAGCAGTACTTC	CASRSGGESYEQYF	TRBD2	TRBV14	once	TRBJ2-7
TGTGCCAGCAGCTCAGGGGCGGGCACTGAAGCTTTCTTT	CASSSGAGTEAFF	NA	TRBV7-9	NA	TRBJ1-1
TGTGCCAGTAACCCCGAAGGACTAGCGGCATCCGAGCAGTACTTC	CASNPEGLAASEQYF	TRBD2	TRBV19	few	TRBJ2-7
TGCGCCAGCAGCCGGATTGGACTAGCGGGAGGACCGAGCTCCTACGAGCAGTACTTC	CASSRIGLAGGPSSYEQYF	TRBD2	TRBV4-1	NA	TRBJ2-7
TGTGCCAGCAGCTTGGCAGGGGGTGAAAAACTGTTTTTT	CASSLAGGEKLFF	TRBD1	TRBV5-4	few	TRBJ1-4
TGTGCCAGCAGTCGCCTAGCGGGACCCTACAATGAGCAGTTCTTC	CASSRLAGPYNEQFF	TRBD2	TRBV2	NA	TRBJ2-1
TGTGCCAGCAGCGGCTCTAGCGGCAACTCCTACGAGCAGTACTTC	CASSGSSGNSYEQYF	TRBD2	TRBV9	NA	TRBJ2-7
TGCGCCAGCAGTGCCCAGCACAGGGACACCGGGGAGCTGTTTTTT	CASSAQHRDTGELFF	NA	TRBV10-2	NA	TRBJ2-2
TGTGCCAGCGGCAATAGGGACAGACCTTATGGCTACACCTTC	CASGNRDRPYGYTF	TRBD1	TRBV6-5	NA	TRBJ1-2
TGTGCCAGCAGCGCGAGAGGAGAGAGTTATGGCTACACCTTC	CASSARGESYGYTF	NA	TRBV9	NA	TRBJ1-2
TGTGCCAGCAGCCCCAGACAGGGGGGGAACATTCAGTACTTC	CASSPRQGGNIQYF	TRBD1	TRBV7-3	NA	TRBJ2-4
TGTGCCAGCAGTATTCCGGGACTAGGCACAGATACGCAGTATTTT	CASSIPGLGTDTQYF	TRBD2	TRBV27	NA	TRBJ2-3
TGTGCCAGCAGCCGAGGTGGGACAGGCGATTCCTACGAGCAGTACTTC	CASSRGGTGDSYEQYF	TRBD1	TRBV5-4	NA	TRBJ2-7
TGTGCCGCCGGGACTGCGAACTATGGCTACACCTTC	CAAGTANYGYTF	NA	TRBV24-1	NA	TRBJ1-2
TGTGCCACCAGTGATTTCGTGGATACGCAGTATTTT	CATSDFVDTQYF	NA	TRBV24-1	NA	TRBJ2-3
TGTGCCAGCAGTGAAGACAGGTACGAGCAGTACTTC	CASSEDRYEQYF	NA	TRBV2	NA	TRBJ2-7
TGTGCCAGCAGACGGGGGGCGATCGGGCCCCTCCACTTT	CASRRGAIGPLHF	NA	TRBV28	NA	TRBJ1-6
TGTGCCAGCAGTGAGTGGACAGGTCGACCTAGCAATCAGCCCCAGCATTTT	CASSEWTGRPSNQPQHF	TRBD1	TRBV6-1	NA	TRBJ1-5
TGTGCCAGTCGCCCAGGGGCGGGCGAGACCCAGTACTTC	CASRPGAGETQYF	NA	TRBV27	NA	TRBJ2-5
TGTGCCAGCCGATCTAATCCCTACGAGCAGTACTTC	CASRSNPYEQYF	NA	TRBV27	NA	TRBJ2-7
TGCAGCGCCAGACAGGGTCAAAACATTCAGTACTTC	CSARQGQNIQYF	TRBD1	TRBV29-1	NA	TRBJ2-4
TGTGCCAGTACCGACAGGGAGAATCAGCCCCAGCATTTT	CASTDRENQPQHF	TRBD1	TRBV19	NA	TRBJ1-5
TGTGCCCCCCCCGGACATGCAATCTACGAGCAGTACTTC	CAPPGHAIYEQYF	NA	TRBV5-3	NA	TRBJ2-7
TGTGCCAGCAGCCCAGGAAAAACGGCCGAATCTGGGGCCAACGTCCTGACTTTC	CASSPGKTAESGANVLTF	NA	TRBV11-2	NA	TRBJ2-6
TGCGCCAGCAGCTTACCGGGAAGTGAAGCTTTCTTT	CASSLPGSEAFF	NA	TRBV5-1	once	TRBJ1-1
TGTGCCAGCAGTCCCGCCGGGACTAGCGGAGGGAATGAGCAGTTCTTC	CASSPAGTSGGNEQFF	TRBD2	TRBV13	NA	TRBJ2-1
TGTGCCAGCAGTGAGGTCGACAGGGGTAAACAGCCCCAGCATTTT	CASSEVDRGKQPQHF	TRBD1	TRBV2	NA	TRBJ1-5
TGTGCTAGTGGTTTGATGGGAGTAGGGCACTATGGCTACACCTTC	CASGLMGVGHYGYTF	NA	TRBV12-5	NA	TRBJ1-2
TGCAGCGTTCTTAAACTAGCGGGAATACTCTACGAGCAGTACTTC	CSVLKLAGILYEQYF	TRBD2	TRBV29-1	NA	TRBJ2-7
TGTGCCAGCAGTGACAGTATAGAAGCTTTCTTT	CASSDSIEAFF	NA	TRBV6-1	NA	TRBJ1-1
TGTGCCAGCAGCACGCAGACCGGGACTAGAAACAATGAGCAGTTCTTC	CASSTQTGTRNNEQFF	TRBD2	TRBV9	NA	TRBJ2-1
TGTGCCAGCAGCTTAGGGGGACTAGGAAGCACAGATACGCAGTATTTT	CASSLGGLGSTDTQYF	TRBD2	TRBV7-2	NA	TRBJ2-3
TGTGCCAGCAGTTTATCAACTTTAGCGGGAGGGCCGAGTGAGCAGTACTTC	CASSLSTLAGGPSEQYF	TRBD2	TRBV27	NA	TRBJ2-7
TGTGCCAGCAGCGTCAGACAGGGTATCATCGAGACCCAGTACTTC	CASSVRQGIIETQYF	TRBD1	TRBV3-1/TRBV3-2	once	TRBJ2-5